This T cell receptor beta chain was found in a study of T cells generated in artificial thymic organoids. Study findings and constraints: Thymic and blood naive CD8 cells had diversity comparable to organoid-derived ones.

This clonotype has just one count. Its antigen is as yet unknown. An end of the junction differs from the germline gene, which may be a read error. FACS isolated CD3+TCRαβ+CD8 single positive T cells before RNA extraction. The CDR3 loop spans 13 amino acids. Germline V gives CDR1 MNHNY, CDR2 SVGAGI (reference sequence). Reverse primers in the TRAC or TRBC constant regions drove separate semi-nested PCRs for TCRalpha and TCRbeta. TCRdb redid the calling of the 5' RACE reads with MiXCR, one entry per CDR3 protein. Of about 2,500 distinct CDR3 sequences listed, about 10% were seen once; the top ten hold less than 3.5%.

Sequenced sample: naive CD8+ T cells from the thymus. The subset was: CD3+TCRalphabeta+CD8SP T cells; for blood, CD45RO-CCR7+ naive CD8+ T cells. This TCR derives from a human donor who gave cord blood stem cells for thymic organoid culture, a cardiac surgery patient who gave postnatal thymus, or a blood donor (not recorded which). V gene TRBV6-6 combines with J gene TRBJ1-2, with no clear D. The CDR3 DNA sequence: TGTACCAGCAGTTACGAGGGTGTTTATGGCTACACCTTC. As protein: CTSSYEGVYGYTF.